The 26 T cell receptor beta chains listed next were all sequenced from one sample in a study of cytomegalovirus exposure and HLA in healthy donors. PCR was performed using 60 Vbeta and 13 Jbeta primers. Assay: immunoSEQ multiplex PCR; the TCRdb copy retains only in-frame clones and omits some. The sample has roughly 120,000 clones; 73% are singletons. Sequenced: PBMCs. The receptors here all came from a woman aged 40 to 50 in good health and CMV-seronegative.

V gene TRBV25-1 combines with J gene TRBJ2-1; perhaps TRBD1 as D (6 bases). Trimming took off 3 bases at V and 5 bases at J, with 11 bases between the two ends. Germline CDR1 is MGHDK and CDR2 is SYGVNS. The CDR3 runs 14 residues. The CDR3 DNA reads TGTGCCAGCAGTGATATTAGGACAGACAATGAGCAGTTCTTC. Amino acids: CASSDIRTDNEQFF.

As for this clone: A junction boundary mismatches the germline segment, possibly from a read error. The V gene is TRBV7-9, the J gene TRBJ2-7; 7 bases are a match to TRBD1. The CDR3 has 16 residues. CDR1 and CDR2 from the germline V gene are SEHNR and FQNEAQ (reference sequence). CDR3 nucleotides: TGTTCCAGCAGCCTCACGAGAGGGGGCTTATTGTCCGAGCAGTACTTC. It translates to CSSSLTRGGLLSEQYF.

This clone came up a few times. The rearrangement uses TRBV7-9 and TRBJ1-1; D gene uncertain. CDR1 SEHNR and CDR2 FQNEAQ come from the germline V gene (reference sequence). V was shortened by 5 bases and J by 10 bases, with 14 bases between the two germline ends. This CDR3 has 12 residues. The CDR3 spells CASSPLGPGAFF. DNA for the CDR3: TGTGCCAGCAGCCCCCTTGGTCCCGGAGCTTTCTTT.

The V gene is TRBV7-9, the J gene TRBJ2-1; 12 nucleotides line up with TRBD2. This CDR3 spans 19 amino acids. V was pared by 6 bases and J by 0 bases, with 12 bases of the junction left unmatched. Germline CDR1 SEHNR, CDR2 FQNEAQ (reference sequence). CDR3 sequence: CASSRFTSGRTSSYNEQFF. CDR3 in DNA: TGTGCCAGCAGTCGATTTACTAGCGGGAGGACTAGCTCCTACAATGAGCAGTTCTTC. Full variable domain (missing parts from reference TRBV7-9 and TRBJ2-1): DTGVSQNPRHKITKRGQNVTFRCDPISEHNRLYWYRQTLGQGPEFLTYFQNEAQLEKSRLLSDRFSAERPKGSFSTLEIQRTEQGDSAMYLCASSRFTSGRTSSYNEQFFGPGTRLTVL.

This clone was counted only a few times. The chain has TRBV10-3 and TRBJ2-2; the D gene is possibly TRBD2 (6 bases). Between the trimmed V and J ends, which lost 6 bases and 1 base, there was a span of 12 bases. Germline CDR1 is ENHRY and CDR2 is SYGVKD. The CDR3 runs to 15 residues. CDR3 sequence: CAISLGLQNTGELFF. The CDR3 DNA reads TGTGCCATCAGCTTGGGACTGCAGAACACCGGGGAGCTGTTTTTT.

The V gene is TRBV5-1, the J gene TRBJ2-1; 7 bases fit TRBD2. Germline values: CDR1 SGHRS, CDR2 YFSETQ. This CDR3 is built from 14 residues. V gave up 6 bases and J gave up 8 bases; unmatched junction bases: 11. The CDR3 region is CASNTGGGRDEQFF. DNA for the CDR3: TGCGCCAGCAACACTGGCGGGGGACGCGATGAGCAGTTCTTC. Full variable domain (missing parts from reference TRBV5-1 and TRBJ2-1): KAGVTQTPRYLIKTRGQQVTLSCSPISGHRSVSWYQQTPGQGLQFLFEYFSETQRNKGNFPGRFSGRQFSNSRSEMNVSTLELGDSALYLCASNTGGGRDEQFFGPGTRLTVL.

This chain links TRBV7-3 with TRBJ2-3; 9 bases line up with TRBD2. V trimming: 3 bases; J trimming: 2 bases; junction bases outside the gene matches: 9. This CDR3 has 17 residues. In germline, CDR1 is SGHTA, CDR2 FQGTGA. In DNA form, the CDR3 reads TGTGCCAGCAGCTTCCAGGGTAGCGGGAGCCCCACAGATACGCAGTATTTT. Amino acid sequence: CASSFQGSGSPTDTQYF.

The J gene is TRBJ2-2, the V gene TRBV19, with D maybe TRBD1 (5 bases). V lost 5 bases to trimming and J lost 0 bases, with 16 bases between them. Per the germline V gene, CDR1 is LNHDA and CDR2 is SQIVND (reference sequence). The CDR3 is 17 amino acids. In DNA form, the CDR3 reads TGTGCCAGTAGTTCGCCCTCAGCAGGGACGAACACCGGGGAGCTGTTTTTT. Amino acids: CASSSPSAGTNTGELFF.

This clone has more than one count but fewer than ten. The chain combines TRBV14 with TRBJ2-5, with D maybe TRBD2 (5 bases). Trimming took off 4 bases at V and 5 bases at J, with 11 bases between the two ends. Germline V gene sequence: CDR1 SGHDN, CDR2 FVKESK. CDR3 size: 13 residues. The CDR3 here is CASSRPDSETQYF. The CDR3 DNA follows: TGTGCCAGCAGCCGCCCGGACTCGGAGACCCAGTACTTC.

The chain combines TRBV5-6 with TRBJ2-7; 8 nucleotides align to TRBD1. The length of the CDR3 is 16 residues. Trimming at V came to 3 bases and at J to 2 bases, leaving 10 bases not matched to a gene. Germline lookup yields CDR1 SGHDT and CDR2 YYEEEE. CDR3 amino acids: CASSSTQGAQTYEQYF. The CDR3 region has the DNA TGTGCCAGCAGCTCAACTCAGGGGGCTCAGACCTACGAGCAGTACTTC.

The V gene is TRBV27, the J gene TRBJ2-7; perhaps TRBD1 as D (5 bases). Looked up from germline, CDR1 is MNHEY and CDR2 is SMNVEV (reference sequence). With 6 bases removed from V and 0 bases from J, the gap between germline ends came to 12 bases. The CDR3 is 14 amino acids. DNA of the CDR3: TGTGCCAGCAGGCGTACAGGTACCTCCTACGAGCAGTACTTC. Translating gives CASRRTGTSYEQYF.

The chain links TRBV9 to TRBJ2-5, with D perhaps matching TRBD1 (5 bases). V lost 0 bases to trimming and J lost 2 bases, with 8 bases between them. The CDR3 is 14 residues long. Germline loops: CDR1 SGDLS, CDR2 YYNGEE. The CDR3: CASSVERGQETQYF. In DNA, the CDR3 is TGTGCCAGCAGCGTAGAAAGGGGACAAGAGACCCAGTACTTC.

This rearrangement joins TRBV10-3 to TRBJ2-3, with D maybe TRBD1 (6 bases). Germline CDR1 is ENHRY and CDR2 is SYGVKD. This CDR3 has 16 amino acids. V was clipped by 7 bases and J by 0 bases, with 17 bases between them. The CDR3 sequence: CAINDRDTSSTDTQYF. CDR3 bases: TGTGCCATCAACGACCGGGACACTTCTAGCACAGATACGCAGTATTTT.

As for this clone: Sequence at one end of the junction differs from germline and may be a read error. The chain couples TRBV29-1 to TRBJ2-1; D perhaps matches TRBD2 (6 bases). The CDR3 has 15 amino acids. The germline gives CDR1 SQVTM, CDR2 ANQGSEA. CDR3 DNA: TGCAGCGTCGAAGGGTCGGGAGCACCCTACAATGAGCAGTTCTTC. Protein product: CSVEGSGAPYNEQFF.

Only a few counts were recorded for this clone. The V gene is TRBV4-2, the J gene TRBJ2-2; TRBD1 might be the D (5 bases). V shed 2 bases and J shed 4 bases, with 8 bases lying between them. Per the germline V gene, CDR1 is LGHNA and CDR2 is YNFKEQ. The CDR3 consists of 14 residues. The CDR3 nucleotides read TGTGCCAGCAGCCAAACCGACAGCACCGGGGAGCTGTTTTTT. Amino acid sequence: CASSQTDSTGELFF.

This clone is a singleton in its sample. The chain employs TRBV5-1 and TRBJ2-3, with D possibly being TRBD2 (6 bases). V gave up 0 bases and J gave up 0 bases, with 11 bases separating them. The germline V gene encodes CDR1 SGHRS and CDR2 YFSETQ. The CDR3 extends over 16 amino acids. The CDR3 loop reads CASSLGLARSTDTQYF. The CDR3 DNA is TGCGCCAGCAGCTTGGGCCTAGCGAGAAGCACAGATACGCAGTATTTT.

The J gene is TRBJ2-1, the V gene TRBV19; 8 bases fit TRBD2. The trim removed 10 bases at V and 3 bases at J, leaving 5 bases unmatched. CDR3 length: 13 residues. Germline V lookup: CDR1 LNHDA, CDR2 SQIVND (reference sequence). The CDR3 reads CATGLANYNEQFF. The CDR3 region has the DNA TGTGCCACTGGACTAGCCAACTACAATGAGCAGTTCTTC.

The V gene is TRBV4-1, the J gene TRBJ2-7; a weak D match, TRBD1 (6 bases). CDR3 size: 16 residues. Between the trimmed V and J ends, which lost 0 bases and 3 bases, there was a span of 15 bases. The germline CDR1 and CDR2 sequences are MGHRA and YSYEKL. In DNA, the CDR3 is TGCGCCAGCAGCCAAGAGGGGACACCATCCCTCTACGAGCAGTACTTC. Translated: CASSQEGTPSLYEQYF.

V is TRBV7-9 and J is TRBJ2-7; the D gene is possibly TRBD2 (5 bases). Trimming took 3 bases from V and 4 from J, leaving 22 bases between them. This CDR3 spans 17 amino acids. CDR1 and CDR2 (germline): SEHNR, FQNEAQ (reference sequence). CDR3 sequence reads: CASSLDDYPLIRYEQYF. CDR3 nucleotides: TGTGCCAGCAGCTTGGATGACTATCCCCTCATCCGGTACGAGCAGTACTTC.

The rearrangement uses TRBV6-5 and TRBJ1-2; no reliable D call. The CDR3 length is 12 residues. V was pared by 7 bases and J by 4 bases, with 10 bases between. Per the germline V gene, CDR1 is MNHEY and CDR2 is SVGAGI. The CDR3 coding sequence is TGTGCCAGCATAGACTCTCTCTATGGCTACACCTTC. Protein: CASIDSLYGYTF.

The rearrangement links TRBV29-1 to TRBJ2-1; 9 bases line up with TRBD2. The V segment lost 6 bases and the J segment 6 bases; nucleotides outside the gene matches: 15. Germline CDR1 reads SQVTM; CDR2 reads ANQGSEA. This CDR3 has 16 residues. The CDR3 DNA reads TGCAGCGTGGAGGGTGAGGGCGGGGGGGCCGGCAATGAGCAGTTCTTC. It yields the protein CSVEGEGGGAGNEQFF.

This chain uses TRBV18 with TRBJ2-7, with 7 bases fitting TRBD1. From germline, CDR1 is KGHSH and CDR2 LQKENI. V shed 4 bases, J shed 0 bases, and the junction held 3 bases outside the gene matches. The CDR3 consists of 14 residues. Here the CDR3 reads CASSRDRNSYEQYF. CDR3 DNA sequence: TGTGCCAGCTCACGGGACAGAAACTCCTACGAGCAGTACTTC.

This clone appeared a single time. CDR3 coding DNA: TGTGCCAGCAGTGATGAGGGGGCGAGCACCGGGGAGCTGTTTTTT. Its protein product is CASSDEGASTGELFF. The gene calls are TRBV6-4 and TRBJ2-2, with 7 bases fitting TRBD1. Germline lookup yields CDR1 MRHNA and CDR2 SNTAGT. V shed 3 bases and J 4 bases; nucleotides not matched to a gene: 5. This CDR3 has 15 residues.

J is TRBJ2-7 and V is TRBV11-2; D unclear. Trimming took off 5 bases at V and 5 bases at J, with 7 bases between the two ends. The CDR3 extends over 11 amino acids. CDR1 and CDR2 from the germline V gene are SGHAT and FQNNGV. Written as DNA, the CDR3 is TGTGCCAGCAGCCCCTATGACGAGCAGTACTTC. Translation: CASSPYDEQYF. Full variable domain (missing parts from reference TRBV11-2 and TRBJ2-7): EAGVAQSPRYKIIEKRQSVAFWCNPISGHATLYWYQQILGQGPKLLIQFQNNGVVDDSQLPKDRFSAERLKGVDSTLKIQPAKLEDSAVYLCASSPYDEQYFGPGTRLTVT.

The chain combines TRBV7-9 with TRBJ1-1; TRBD1 agrees at 7 bases. CDR3 length: 14 amino acids. Trimming cost V 4 bases and J 1 base; bases outside gene matches: 3. Germline V gives CDR1 SEHNR, CDR2 FQNEAQ (reference sequence). The CDR3 protein is CASSSNRGNTEAFF. The CDR3 nucleotides are TGTGCCAGCAGCTCCAACAGGGGGAACACTGAAGCTTTCTTT.

This chain uses TRBV4-3 with TRBJ1-5; a weak D match, TRBD1 (5 bases). Germline CDR1 LGHNA, CDR2 YSLEER. CDR3 size: 18 residues. V was trimmed by 0 bases and J by 1 base, leaving 16 bases between them. CDR3 loop: CASSQDPGGARSNQPQHF. CDR3 bases: TGCGCCAGCAGCCAAGATCCGGGAGGGGCGCGAAGCAATCAGCCCCAGCATTTT.